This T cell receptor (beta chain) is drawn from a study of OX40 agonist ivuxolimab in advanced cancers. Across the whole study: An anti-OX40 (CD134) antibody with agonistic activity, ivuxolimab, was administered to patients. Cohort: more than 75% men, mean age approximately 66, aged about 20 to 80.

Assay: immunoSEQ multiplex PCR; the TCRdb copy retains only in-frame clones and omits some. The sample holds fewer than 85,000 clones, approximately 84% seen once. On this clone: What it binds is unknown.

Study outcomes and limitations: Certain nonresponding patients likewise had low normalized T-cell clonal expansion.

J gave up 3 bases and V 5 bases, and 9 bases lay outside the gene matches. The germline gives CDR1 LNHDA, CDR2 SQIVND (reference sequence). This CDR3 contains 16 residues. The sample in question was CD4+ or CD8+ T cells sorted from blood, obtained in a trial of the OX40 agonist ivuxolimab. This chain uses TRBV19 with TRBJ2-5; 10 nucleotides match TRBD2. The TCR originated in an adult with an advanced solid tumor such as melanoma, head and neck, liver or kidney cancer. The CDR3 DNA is TGTGCCAGTAGTTATGCTAGCGGGAGAGGAGAAGAGACCCAGTACTTC. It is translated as CASSYASGRGEETQYF. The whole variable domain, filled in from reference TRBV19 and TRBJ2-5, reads DGGITQSPKYLFRKEGQNVTLSCEQNLNHDAMYWYRQDPGQGLRLIYYSQIVNDFQKGDIAEGYSVSREKKESFPLTVTSAQKNPTAFYLCASSYASGRGEETQYFGPGTRLLVL.